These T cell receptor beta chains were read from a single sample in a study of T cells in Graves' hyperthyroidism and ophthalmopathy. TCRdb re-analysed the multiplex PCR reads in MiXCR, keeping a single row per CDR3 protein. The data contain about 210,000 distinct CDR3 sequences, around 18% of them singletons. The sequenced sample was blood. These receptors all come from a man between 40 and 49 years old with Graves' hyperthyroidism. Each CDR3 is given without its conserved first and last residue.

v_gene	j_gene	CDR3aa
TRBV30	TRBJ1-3	AWSVGRNSGNTIY
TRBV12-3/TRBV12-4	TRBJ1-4	ASSVGPGTGNEKLF
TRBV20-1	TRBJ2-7	SARDPTVLAYEQY
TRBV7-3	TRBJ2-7	ASSRLAGGRYEQY
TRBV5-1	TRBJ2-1	ASSFMWSGDNERF
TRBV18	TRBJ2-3	ASSPGGTTDTQY
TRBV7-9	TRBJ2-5	ASSSQGTGGQETQY
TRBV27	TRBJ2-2	ASSLQHGELF
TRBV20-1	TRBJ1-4	SASRIGGQGGANEKLF
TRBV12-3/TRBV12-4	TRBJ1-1	ASSPRQGAEAF
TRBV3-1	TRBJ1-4	ASSQDLETGDEKLF
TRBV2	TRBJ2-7	ASSVNGGYEQY
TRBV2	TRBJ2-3	ASSLGLAVTDTQY
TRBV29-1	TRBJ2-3	SVEDRVGTDTQY
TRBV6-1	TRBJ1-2	ASSEAPGRNYGYT
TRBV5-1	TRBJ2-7	ASSPWTGERYEQY
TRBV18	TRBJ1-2	ASSPPQAGLRYGYT
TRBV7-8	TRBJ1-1	ASSYTTGDFTEAF
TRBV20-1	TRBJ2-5	SARIRGGIGETQY
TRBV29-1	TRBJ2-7	SVTGTIYEQY
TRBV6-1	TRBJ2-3	ASSEYADTDTQY
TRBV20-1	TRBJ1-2	SARVPGHFGYGYT
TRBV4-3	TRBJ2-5	ASSQEGAITAGTQY
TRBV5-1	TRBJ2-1	VSSLDYNEQF
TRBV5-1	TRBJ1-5	ASSPSGNQPQH
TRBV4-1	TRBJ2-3	ASSKEAGESTDTQY
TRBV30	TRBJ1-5	AWSVRGQLDQPQH
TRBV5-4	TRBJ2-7	ASSLATGTPYEQY
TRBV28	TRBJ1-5	ASSSVVAWGGNQPQH